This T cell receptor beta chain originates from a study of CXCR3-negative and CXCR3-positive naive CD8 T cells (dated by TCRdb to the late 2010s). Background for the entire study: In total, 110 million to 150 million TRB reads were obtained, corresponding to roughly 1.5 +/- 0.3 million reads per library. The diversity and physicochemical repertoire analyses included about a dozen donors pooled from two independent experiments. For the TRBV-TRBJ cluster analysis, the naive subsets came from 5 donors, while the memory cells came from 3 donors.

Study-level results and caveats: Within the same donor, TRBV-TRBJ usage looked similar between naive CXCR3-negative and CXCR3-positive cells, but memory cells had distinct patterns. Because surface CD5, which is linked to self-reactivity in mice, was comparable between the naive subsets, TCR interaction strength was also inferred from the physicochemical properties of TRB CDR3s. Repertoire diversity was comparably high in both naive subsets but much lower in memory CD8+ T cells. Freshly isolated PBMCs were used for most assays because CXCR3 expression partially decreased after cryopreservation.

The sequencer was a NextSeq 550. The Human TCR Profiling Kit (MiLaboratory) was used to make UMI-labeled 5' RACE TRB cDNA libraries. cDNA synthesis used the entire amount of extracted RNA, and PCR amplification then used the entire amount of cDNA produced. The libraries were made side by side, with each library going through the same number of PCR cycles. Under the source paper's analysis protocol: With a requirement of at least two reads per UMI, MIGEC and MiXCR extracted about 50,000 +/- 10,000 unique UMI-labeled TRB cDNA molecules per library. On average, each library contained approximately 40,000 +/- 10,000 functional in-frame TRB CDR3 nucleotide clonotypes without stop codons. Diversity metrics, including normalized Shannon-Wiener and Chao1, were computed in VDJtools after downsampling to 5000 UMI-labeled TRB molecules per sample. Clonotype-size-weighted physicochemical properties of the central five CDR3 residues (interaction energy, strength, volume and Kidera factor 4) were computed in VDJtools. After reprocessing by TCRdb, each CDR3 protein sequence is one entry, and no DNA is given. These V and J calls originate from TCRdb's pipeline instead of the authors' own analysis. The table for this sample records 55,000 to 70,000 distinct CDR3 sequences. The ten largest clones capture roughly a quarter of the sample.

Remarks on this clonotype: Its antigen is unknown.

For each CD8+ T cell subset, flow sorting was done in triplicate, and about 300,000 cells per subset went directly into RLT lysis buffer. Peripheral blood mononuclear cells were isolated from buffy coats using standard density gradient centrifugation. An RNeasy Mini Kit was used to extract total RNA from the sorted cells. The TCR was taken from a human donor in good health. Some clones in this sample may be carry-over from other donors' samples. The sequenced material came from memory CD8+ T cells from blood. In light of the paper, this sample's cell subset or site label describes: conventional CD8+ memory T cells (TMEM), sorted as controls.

CDR3 region: CASSTLQGNYGYTF. This receptor chain uses TRBV7-9 and TRBJ1-2; TCRdb names TRBD1, which stays unverified in the absence of DNA. The germline V gene (reference sequence) yields SEHNR for CDR1 and FQNEAQ for CDR2. The CDR3 runs 14 residues from the cysteine to the phenylalanine. The DNA is unrecorded.